This T cell receptor beta chain stems from a study of shared clonotypes between healthy human individuals. Sorted-subset replicate PCR reactions contained around 220 ng DNA, corresponding to some 29,000 T cell genomes. Original methodology: Filtering differed, since immunoSEQ gave only junction sequences and no quality scores. Generated by immunoSEQ multiplex PCR, the TCRdb table keeps only in-frame clones and is missing some. V, J and clone size were drawn from that table, and D and trimming were deduced from the DNA. Of 2,500,000 or so clones listed, approximately 90% are singletons. CD45RA-negative memory and CD45RA+ naive subsets were split from the CD4+ cells. V lost 6 bases and J 7 bases, leaving 16 bases between the germline ends. This CDR3 has 14 residues. Germline loops: CDR1 MDHEN, CDR2 SYDVKM.

The specimen sequenced was naive CD4+ T cells from PBMCs. The subset here: CD45RA+ positively selected. The chain combines TRBV28 with TRBJ1-5, with D unclear. This sequence was found in a man between 18 and 29 years old in good health. Some clones in this sample may be carry-over from other donors' samples. For the CDR3, the DNA is TGTGCCAGCAGCTCTGGACTCGGCGAACAGCCCCAGCATTTT. Its protein product is CASSSGLGEQPQHF.